This is a list of T cell receptor beta chains from one sample in a study of regulatory T cells in long-lasting Graves disease. TCRdb redid the calling of the multiplex PCR reads with MiXCR, one entry per CDR3 protein. This sample carries about 400,000 distinct CDR3 sequences, around 20% of them seen once, and the ten largest clones take about a fifth. The source was peripheral blood mononuclear cells (PBMCs), collected when the disease was refractory, from a patient treated with antithyroid drugs. Receptors were obtained from a female donor with Graves disease. CDR3s leave out the opening cysteine and the closing phenylalanine or tryptophan.

TRBV7-2 13 ASSPRGGGGTEAF
TRBV24-1 15 ATSERDSMSGANVLT
TRBV28 11 ASSSRAPTEAF
TRBV6-1 11 APDPSKCGELF
TRBV20-1 15 SARRTSGTSSYNEQF
TRBV24-1 12 ATSETGTGNTIY
TRBV6-2/TRBV6-3 14 ASSYTRLARGNEQF
TRBV12-3/TRBV12-4 13 ASSWIGTPGRAKY
TRBV27 12 ASSPEQLNSPLH
TRBV27 12 ASSLAGRAETQY
TRBV7-9 10 ASSGRWETQY
TRBV9 12 ASNPSGLAETQY
TRBV7-2 12 ASSLSPGANVLT
TRBV4-3 15 ASSQVFSGEVSYEQY
TRBV27 14 ASSSIELGANYGYT
TRBV28 12 ASSFGVSNQPQH
TRBV6-1 12 ASSLGTKAYEQY
TRBV7-8 15 ASSGRQGRPQIGTQY
TRBV18 13 ASSPRSATNEKLF
TRBV12-3/TRBV12-4 13 ASRRSGLFSAEQF
TRBV27 12 ASSTSAGMGEQY
TRBV28 13 ASSLSTGDVGAQY
TRBV6-1 13 ASNQNPDHIRPQH
TRBV5-6 11 ASSSPPRKGYT
TRBV5-6 14 ASSKGTGVCNQPQH
TRBV30 9 AWSAGNTIY